This T cell receptor (beta chain) derives from a study of T cell repertoires in cytomegalovirus infection. Study-level information: Newly reported HLA-C-restricted and thoroughly characterized HLA-B-restricted CMV epitopes were employed. Both a matching HLA type and CMV infection were indicated by public TCR beta signatures. Study findings and constraints: Cumulative public TCR beta family frequency identified carriers of CMV plus the relevant HLA. HLA-C-restricted CMV clonotypes gave the most frequent clonotype in two of eight donors.

As for this clonotype: As yet, its antigen is unknown.

In TCRdb, the reads were re-called with MiXCR into one record per CDR3 protein. The sample has a few hundred thousand distinct CDR3 sequences; just under 40% are singletons. The trim removed 2 bases at V and 6 bases at J, leaving 7 bases unmatched. This CDR3 is built from 15 residues. Germline loops: CDR1 SGHTA, CDR2 FQGNSA. The starting material was cultured PBMCs, obtained from culture after CMV antigen stimulation. The source is a human donor in good health (CMV status not recorded). Some clones in this sample may be carry-over from other donors' samples. The chain is built from TRBV7-2 and TRBJ1-5; TRBD1 matches 7 bases. The CDR3, as DNA: TGTGCCAGCAGCTTAATGGCAGGGGGTGGTCAGCCCCAGCATTTT. This translates into CASSLMAGGGQPQHF.